The present T cell receptor beta chain was sequenced within a study of naive and memory T cell subsets (dated by TCRdb to about 2017). About the study as a whole: The study applied an open-source, UMI-based TCR alpha and beta sequencing pipeline to sorted naive and memory peripheral blood T cell subsets. RNA was DNase-treated and reverse transcribed with TCR constant-region primers, mostly using SuperScript III. The results of the functional CMV T cell responses matched the IgG serology results in every case.

From the second PCR step on, the TCR alpha and beta chain libraries were amplified in separate reactions. To determine each donor's CMV status, fresh PBMCs were stimulated overnight with CMV viral lysate, and IFNgamma production from CD4+ T cells was then assessed. Miltenyi beads were used first to positively select CD4 T cells, and CD8 T cells were then positively selected from the CD4-negative fraction. Cells stained for CD3, CD4, CD8, CD45RA, CD27 and a live/dead dye were sorted on a BD Aria II into four subsets by CD45RA and CD27. A few healthy volunteers provided blood, and each donor's sample was split into CD4 and CD8 T cells and then further divided into four differentiation subsets. About 110 ml of peripheral blood was taken from each donor, and PBMC were separated by density-gradient centrifugation on Ficoll-Paque PLUS. The sorted cells were lysed in RLT buffer, after which RNA was extracted using a Qiagen RNeasy kit and kept at -80 degrees C.

General conclusions and limits of the study: RNA-based TCR counts may be influenced by expression changes linked to T cell activation and differentiation. A few larger clonotypes were present in naive repertoires, particularly the CD8 repertoires, and these clonotypes were possibly memory cells re-expressing CD45RA. Gini index rose and Shannon and inverse Simpson diversity fell from naive through CM, EM and EMRA in both CD4 and CD8 cells. After error correction, over 95% of naive TCR sequences appeared only once, giving much steeper abundance distributions than memory subsets. Each clonotype was defined as a single alpha or beta chain sequence rather than as a paired alpha/beta receptor. The repertoire findings for the naive and memory subsets could not be validated against a ground truth, as none was available. TCR abundance followed a power law with an exponent that was different for naive and memory subsets but consistent across the three individuals.

This clonotype was seen only a few times. Its binding antigen is unknown. Per-nucleotide qualities are absent, and no much larger clonotype sits a single base away. Library method: UMI-ligation and nested PCR. The beta constant-region primer consisted of an equimolar mixture of two oligonucleotides that together covered TRBC1 and TRBC2. The ligated cDNA went through four rounds of PCR with nested alpha and beta constant-region primers together with the SP2 primer. T4 RNA ligase 1 ligated a single-stranded oligonucleotide carrying the SP2 primer and a 12-nucleotide UMI to the cDNA 3' end. The ligation reaction was kept at 16 degrees C for about 18-24 hours. To avoid over-amplification, PCR2 was usually performed as a SYBR Green qPCR and halted once a predetermined threshold was reached. All purifications after the first were performed with Agencourt AMPure XP magnetic beads. Libraries were quantified by Qubit and checked on a TapeStation, with a main peak expected near 650 bp. Sequencing of the pooled libraries was done on an Illumina MiSeq using v2 2x251 paired-end kits, which typically yielded roughly 0.95-2.2 million reads per sample. Each sample's library went into the pool at roughly 4.4 nM, and about 5-8% PhiX was added to help with cluster recognition. In the authors' own workflow: Decombinator assigned V and J genes to Demultiplexor-processed FASTQ reads by tag matching, allowing a single base-pair mismatch. UMIs were used by Collapsinator to correct both sequencing errors and frequency errors arising from PCR heterogeneity. CDR3Translator translated TCRs and extracted CDR3s from the conserved cysteine to the FGXG phenylalanine, flagging non-productive sequences. Gini, Shannon entropy and inverse Simpson indices were computed after subsampling the repertoires to the same number of UMI-defined TCRs. Power-law fits to clonotype abundance distributions were performed by maximum likelihood within the linear range. For one naive CD8 sample, the pipeline and MIGEC produced similar UMI counts, unique TCR numbers and clonal distributions. In one analysis, naive TCRs that were also found in any memory subset of the same donor were excluded from the naive repertoire. The repertoires were searched for around 7,000 CMV-associated CDR3 sequences that had been compiled from VDJdb and a published dataset. The public reads were quality trimmed at Q25 with fastp and then assembled into clones with MiXCR by TCRdb, keeping productive beta chains. Identical CDR3 proteins give one entry, which carries the most common genes and DNA. The V and J calls were not made by the authors but by TCRdb's processing. The sample table shows over 110,000 distinct CDR3 sequences, and under 25% are seen once. Of the sample, roughly 0.63% falls within the top ten clones.

V lost 0 bases and J lost 4 bases; the stretch between them is 8 bases long. CDR1 and CDR2 are drawn from the germline V gene (reference sequence): MNHEY, SMNVEV. Its CDR3 holds 14 amino acids, cysteine through phenylalanine. The DNA shown is the 42-base CDR3, in frame from base 1. Material: naive CD8+ T cells from blood. This specimen's cell subset or site label, per the study, means: naive T cells, CD45RA high CD27+. This TCR was recovered from a human donor in good health. The chain couples TRBV27 to TRBJ2-3, with the D gene call left open. The nucleotide sequence is given as TGTGCCAGCAGTTTATCGCCAGACTCAGATACGCAGTATTTT. It is translated as CASSLSPDSDTQYF.